These T cell receptor beta chains were read from a single sample in a study of cytomegalovirus exposure and HLA in healthy donors. TCRdb's copy holds only in-frame clones and misses some; the assay was immunoSEQ multiplex PCR. The sample holds more than 85,000 clones; about 70% are singletons and the top ten take roughly 3.2%. The sequencing sample was made of PBMCs. These receptors all stem from a man aged 25-45 years in good health and CMV-seronegative. CDR3s include the opening cysteine and the closing phenylalanine or tryptophan. The order of the fields is V gene, clone size, J gene, D gene, CDR3 protein, CDR3 DNA. The D gene is left open where the match is weak. Part of the rows lack a size; the others show once, few, many or a class for expanded clones.

V: TRBV4-3; size: -; J: TRBJ2-7; D: -; CDR3: CASSQDMGRYEQYF; DNA: TGCGCCAGCAGCCAAGATATGGGCCGCTACGAGCAGTACTTC
V: TRBV28; size: -; J: TRBJ1-1; D: -; CDR3: CASNTQMNTEAFF; DNA: TGTGCCAGCAATACGCAGATGAACACTGAAGCTTTCTTT
V: TRBV15; size: once; J: TRBJ1-3; D: -; CDR3: CAIGGRRSGNTIYF; DNA: TGTGCCATCGGAGGCCGCCGCTCTGGAAACACCATATATTTT
V: TRBV4-3; size: -; J: TRBJ1-6; D: -; CDR3: CASSQDRGWTPLHF; DNA: TGCGCCAGCAGCCAAGATAGGGGCTGGACACCCCTCCACTTT
V: TRBV5-4; size: -; J: TRBJ2-4; D: TRBD2; CDR3: CASSLEGGSLQNIQYF; DNA: TGTGCCAGCAGCTTGGAAGGCGGGAGTCTCCAAAACATTCAGTACTTC
V: TRBV5-4; size: -; J: TRBJ2-5; D: TRBD2; CDR3: CASSLELAGETQYF; DNA: TGTGCCAGCAGCTTGGAACTAGCGGGAGAGACCCAGTACTTC
V: TRBV6-6; size: -; J: TRBJ1-1; D: TRBD1; CDR3: CASSGRDRREAFF; DNA: TGTGCCAGCAGTGGCCGGGACAGGCGGGAAGCTTTCTTT
V: TRBV2; size: -; J: TRBJ1-1; D: -; CDR3: CASSIETSNTEAFF; DNA: TGTGCCAGCAGTATAGAGACATCGAACACTGAAGCTTTCTTT
V: TRBV4-1; size: -; J: TRBJ1-1; D: TRBD1; CDR3: CASSHPLRDRVEAFF; DNA: TGCGCCAGCAGCCATCCGCTACGAGACAGGGTTGAAGCTTTCTTT
V: TRBV7-2; size: -; J: TRBJ2-5; D: -; CDR3: CASSLFDSGNGGEQYF; DNA: TGTGCCAGCAGCTTATTCGATAGCGGAAACGGCGGGGAGCAGTACTTC
V: TRBV7-2; size: -; J: TRBJ2-1; D: -; CDR3: CASSLDGRGDEQFF; DNA: TGTGCCAGCAGCTTAGACGGGAGAGGTGATGAGCAGTTCTTC
V: TRBV5-1; size: -; J: TRBJ2-1; D: -; CDR3: CASTSGGTNSYNEQFF; DNA: TGCGCCAGCACCTCCGGGGGTACCAACTCCTACAATGAGCAGTTCTTC
V: TRBV6-5; size: -; J: TRBJ1-5; D: -; CDR3: CASRPSLNQDQPQHF; DNA: TGTGCCAGCAGGCCGTCGCTAAACCAGGATCAGCCCCAGCATTTT
V: TRBV18; size: few; J: TRBJ2-7; D: TRBD2; CDR3: CASSPGGKSYEQYF; DNA: TGTGCCAGCTCACCGGGAGGGAAGAGTTACGAGCAGTACTTC
V: TRBV7-9; size: -; J: TRBJ2-2; D: TRBD2; CDR3: CASSQRGTSGTGELFF; DNA: TGTGCCAGCAGCCAACGGGGGACTAGCGGGACCGGGGAGCTGTTTTTT
V: TRBV28; size: -; J: TRBJ2-7; D: TRBD1; CDR3: CASSSRTGVREQYF; DNA: TGTGCCAGCAGTTCCCGGACAGGGGTTCGCGAGCAGTACTTC
V: TRBV5-6; size: -; J: TRBJ1-1; D: -; CDR3: CASSLDQGTQAFF; DNA: TGTGCCAGCAGCTTGGACCAGGGAACTCAAGCTTTCTTT
V: TRBV9; size: -; J: TRBJ1-5; D: -; CDR3: CASSTQSGYSNQPQHF; DNA: TGTGCCAGCAGCACCCAATCAGGGTATAGCAATCAGCCCCAGCATTTT
V: TRBV28; size: -; J: TRBJ2-3; D: -; CDR3: CASSEGDTQYF; DNA: TGTGCCAGCAGTGAGGGAGATACGCAGTATTTT
V: TRBV28; size: -; J: TRBJ1-2; D: -; CDR3: CASTALVGGKGPRYGYTF; DNA: TGTGCCAGCACCGCCTTGGTCGGGGGGAAAGGACCCCGATATGGCTACACCTTC
V: TRBV9; size: few; J: TRBJ2-3; D: -; CDR3: CASSSQGGGTDTQYF; DNA: TGTGCCAGCAGCTCCCAGGGGGGCGGCACAGATACGCAGTATTTT
V: TRBV4-2; size: -; J: TRBJ2-1; D: TRBD2; CDR3: CASSQEGTSGYNEQFF; DNA: TGTGCCAGCAGCCAAGAAGGGACTAGCGGATACAATGAGCAGTTCTTC
V: TRBV19; size: few; J: TRBJ1-2; D: TRBD1; CDR3: CASSQQTGGLYGYTF; DNA: TGTGCCAGTAGTCAGCAGACAGGGGGTCTCTATGGCTACACCTTC
V: TRBV28; size: -; J: TRBJ2-7; D: TRBD1; CDR3: CASRRTGGTYEQYF; DNA: TGTGCCAGCAGACGGACAGGGGGAACCTACGAGCAGTACTTC
V: TRBV7-2; size: few; J: TRBJ2-7; D: TRBD2; CDR3: CASSLEAGGPWQYF; DNA: TGTGCCAGCAGCTTAGAAGCGGGAGGGCCCTGGCAGTACTTC
V: TRBV6-5; size: -; J: TRBJ2-1; D: TRBD2; CDR3: CASRGGRSAYNEQFF; DNA: TGTGCCAGCAGAGGCGGGAGATCCGCCTACAATGAGCAGTTCTTC
V: TRBV7-9; size: -; J: TRBJ2-7; D: TRBD1; CDR3: CASSLETGGSSEQYF; DNA: TGTGCCAGCAGCTTAGAAACAGGGGGGAGCTCCGAGCAGTACTTC
V: TRBV19; size: once; J: TRBJ1-1; D: -; CDR3: CASSIAGMGTEAFF; DNA: TGTGCCAGTAGTATAGCAGGGATGGGAACTGAAGCTTTCTTT
V: TRBV6-6; size: -; J: TRBJ1-1; D: -; CDR3: CASTRTENTEAFF; DNA: TGTGCCAGCACACGGACAGAGAACACTGAAGCTTTCTTT
V: TRBV5-1; size: -; J: TRBJ1-4; D: -; CDR3: CASSLVGSGEKLFF; DNA: TGCGCCAGCAGCTTGGTGGGTTCGGGGGAAAAACTGTTTTTT
V: TRBV19; size: -; J: TRBJ1-6; D: -; CDR3: CASTHRRDKSSPLHF; DNA: TGTGCCAGTACCCACCGGCGGGATAAGAGTTCACCCCTCCACTTT
V: TRBV12-5; size: -; J: TRBJ2-1; D: TRBD1; CDR3: CASQGVENEQFF; DNA: TGTGCTAGTCAGGGGGTAGAAAATGAGCAGTTCTTC
V: TRBV5-1; size: few; J: TRBJ1-2; D: -; CDR3: CASSPWSYGYTF; DNA: TGCGCCAGCAGCCCTTGGAGTTATGGCTACACCTTC
V: TRBV7-9; size: -; J: TRBJ2-2; D: TRBD1; CDR3: CASSFGDRGITGELFF; DNA: TGTGCCAGCAGCTTTGGGGACAGGGGGATTACCGGGGAGCTGTTTTTT
V: TRBV10-3; size: -; J: TRBJ1-5; D: -; CDR3: CAISSGGEINQPQHF; DNA: TGTGCCATCAGTTCTGGAGGGGAGATCAATCAGCCCCAGCATTTT
V: TRBV13; size: -; J: TRBJ2-7; D: TRBD2; CDR3: CASSSTSGRAVSYEQYF; DNA: TGTGCCAGCAGTTCGACTAGCGGGAGGGCCGTATCATACGAGCAGTACTTC
V: TRBV7-9; size: few; J: TRBJ1-1; D: TRBD1; CDR3: CASSSRTGRTEAFF; DNA: TGTGCCAGCAGCTCTAGGACAGGACGCACTGAAGCTTTCTTT
V: TRBV4-3; size: -; J: TRBJ1-3; D: -; CDR3: CASSQVTGSSGNTIYF; DNA: TGCGCCAGCAGCCAAGTTACAGGCAGCTCTGGAAACACCATATATTTT
V: TRBV5-4; size: -; J: TRBJ2-7; D: -; CDR3: CASSLEGQSGEQYF; DNA: TGTGCCAGCTCCCTAGAGGGCCAGTCTGGCGAGCAGTACTTC
V: TRBV6-1; size: -; J: TRBJ1-5; D: TRBD1; CDR3: CASSGKGQLNQPQHF; DNA: TGTGCCAGCAGTGGCAAGGGACAGCTAAATCAGCCCCAGCATTTT
V: TRBV7-3; size: -; J: TRBJ2-1; D: TRBD2; CDR3: CASSPRGTSGTNEQFF; DNA: TGTGCCAGCAGCCCAAGGGGGACTAGCGGGACCAATGAGCAGTTCTTC
V: TRBV4-2; size: few; J: TRBJ1-1; D: TRBD1; CDR3: CASSSGQFTEAFF; DNA: TGTGCCAGCAGCTCGGGACAGTTCACTGAAGCTTTCTTT